What follows are 7 T cell receptor beta chains derived from one specimen sequenced in a study of STAT5B mutations in CD4+ large granular lymphocyte leukemia. Data came from immunoSEQ multiplex PCR; TCRdb stores just in-frame clones and leaves some out. Altogether some 32,000 clones are present, around 85% being singletons, with the ten largest covering about 4.6%. The sequencing input was CD4+ T cells from blood buffy coats. These receptors came from a human donor in good health.

The chain recombines TRBV18 with TRBJ1-1; D not certain. The CDR3 extends over 16 amino acids. V dropped 1 base and J dropped 4 bases, with 16 bases sitting between them. The germline CDR1 and CDR2 sequences are KGHSH and LQKENI. The CDR3 DNA reads TGTGCCAGCTCACCACGAAGCTCAACCCAAAGCACTGAAGCTTTCTTT. Encoded protein: CASSPRSSTQSTEAFF.

The chain employs TRBV10-2 and TRBJ2-5; possible D gene TRBD1, 5 bases. This CDR3 has 15 residues. Germline CDR1 WSHSY, CDR2 SAAADI. Trimming cost V 6 bases and J 2 bases, with 16 bases left between them. The CDR3 bases are TGCGCCAGCAGGGGCCGAGACAGACTGCAAGAGACCCAGTACTTC. It yields the protein CASRGRDRLQETQYF.

The chain is built from TRBV6-1 and TRBJ2-2; TRBD2 aligns across 7 bases. The CDR3 has 14 residues. Per the germline V gene, CDR1 is MNHNS and CDR2 is SASEGT. J lost 2 bases, V lost 8 bases, and 5 bases had no gene match. For the CDR3, the DNA is TGTGCCAGCGGGGGGACTATAAACACCGGGGAGCTGTTTTTT. Translating gives CASGGTINTGELFF.

V gene TRBV2 combines with J gene TRBJ2-3; D gene ambiguous. The germline gives CDR1 SNHLY, CDR2 FYNNEI. This CDR3 region has 13 residues. Trimming stripped 4 bases from V and 8 bases from J, with 13 bases between. The CDR3 nucleotides read TGTGCCAGCAGTGTAGAGGAGCAGACTACGCAGTATTTT. Its translation: CASSVEEQTTQYF.

This clone is medium-sized. This chain joins TRBV6-6 and TRBJ1-5; no clear D gene. V was cut by 6 bases and J by 0 bases, with 9 bases left in between. Germline lookup yields CDR1 MNHNY and CDR2 SVGAGI (reference sequence). The CDR3 spans 14 residues. The CDR3 region is CASRKGDSNQPQHF. CDR3 DNA: TGTGCCAGCAGGAAGGGTGATAGCAATCAGCCCCAGCATTTT.

This chain uses TRBV6-6 with TRBJ1-5; TRBD1 aligns across 9 bases. Germline CDR1 is MNHNY and CDR2 is SVGAGI (reference sequence). The length of the CDR3 is 15 residues. V lost 2 bases to trimming and J lost 4 bases; unmatched junction nucleotides: 3. The CDR3 spells CASSYTGTGNQPQHF. Here the CDR3 DNA reads TGTGCCAGCAGTTACACTGGGACAGGGAATCAGCCCCAGCATTTT.

This chain uses TRBV5-4 with TRBJ1-2, with a weak D call TRBD1 (5 bases). Trimming cost V 3 bases and J 6 bases, with 21 bases left between them. In germline, CDR1 is SGHNT, CDR2 YYREEE (reference sequence). The CDR3 contains 16 residues. The CDR3 here is CASSSVGVAGSDGYTF. In DNA form, the CDR3 reads TGTGCCAGCAGCTCCGTAGGGGTCGCGGGGTCCGATGGCTACACCTTC.